What follows are 10 T cell receptor beta chains derived from one specimen sequenced in a study of blood T cell repertoires in COVID-19. Method: immunoSEQ multiplex PCR; TCRdb's copy keeps in-frame clones and lacks some. This sample yields about 140,000 clones, of which around 78% are seen a single time; 4.5% belongs to the top ten. The sequencing sample was made of peripheral blood. All receptors come from a woman older than 75 with active or convalescent COVID-19.

The chain recombines TRBV4-2 with TRBJ2-1; unclear D gene. Looked up from germline, CDR1 is LGHNA and CDR2 is YNFKEQ. The CDR3 is made up of 15 amino acids. The ends were cut back, 3 bases at V and 0 bases at J, with 9 bases in the middle. CDR3 DNA: TGTGCCAGCAGCCAGTTTCTGAGCTCCTACAATGAGCAGTTCTTC. Translation gives CASSQFLSSYNEQFF.

The chain links TRBV10-3 to TRBJ2-7; 7 bases map to TRBD1. This CDR3 is built from 14 residues. CDR1 is ENHRY, CDR2 SYGVKD, per germline. Trimming took 6 bases from V and 3 from J; bases not matched to a gene: 8. Here the CDR3 reads CAISLTGAGYEQYF. The CDR3 nucleotides read TGTGCCATCAGCTTAACAGGGGCGGGCTACGAGCAGTACTTC.

The chain joins TRBV7-2 to TRBJ2-1, with TRBD2 identical over 11 bases. The CDR3 extends over 15 amino acids. Germline assignment: CDR1 SGHTA and CDR2 FQGNSA. The V and J ends lost 5 bases and 7 bases, in that order; junction bases with no gene match: 7. CDR3 protein: CASSPRLAGGNEQFF. The CDR3 DNA reads as TGTGCCAGCAGCCCCCGGCTAGCGGGGGGAAATGAGCAGTTCTTC.

This clone was detected only once. This chain connects TRBV7-2 to TRBJ2-7; tentative D call: TRBD2 (5 bases). This CDR3 has 15 residues. Germline V gives CDR1 SGHTA, CDR2 FQGNSA. Trimming left V 3 bases short and J 1 base short, with 13 bases between. Here the CDR3 DNA reads TGTGCCAGCAGCTTCGGAGGCCTCGGTTCCTACGAGCAGTACTTC. Its translation is CASSFGGLGSYEQYF.

The chain combines TRBV4-2 with TRBJ2-3; TRBD2 matches at 10 bases. V shed 0 bases, J shed 0 bases, and the junction held 9 bases outside the gene matches. This CDR3 is built from 19 residues. Germline assignment: CDR1 LGHNA and CDR2 YNFKEQ. The CDR3 sequence: CASSQDVQRGGPSTDTQYF. The CDR3 DNA is TGTGCCAGCAGCCAAGATGTCCAGCGGGGGGGCCCTAGCACAGATACGCAGTATTTT.

This clone was observed at least ten times. This chain joins TRBV5-1 and TRBJ2-7; D call uncertain. V lost 3 bases and J 3 bases, leaving 4 bases between the germline ends. The CDR3 is 11 residues long. Germline lookup yields CDR1 SGHRS and CDR2 YFSETQ. The CDR3 sequence is CASSSFYEQYF. In DNA, the CDR3 is TGCGCCAGCAGCTCTTTCTACGAGCAGTACTTC.

This clone was recorded many times. The chain combines TRBV7-2 with TRBJ1-5; 7 nucleotides match TRBD1. V lost 5 bases to trimming and J lost 4 bases; unmatched junction nucleotides: 2. Germline-derived CDR1 and CDR2 are SGHTA and FQGNSA. The CDR3 is made up of 13 amino acids. In DNA, the CDR3 is TGTGCCAGCAGCCAACAGGGGAATCAGCCCCAGCATTTT. Translated: CASSQQGNQPQHF.

J is TRBJ1-1 and V is TRBV18; D unresolved. V dropped 2 bases and J dropped 0 bases, with 10 bases sitting between them. The CDR3 sequence is 15 residues long. Germline CDR1 and CDR2: KGHSH and LQKENI. CDR3 loop: CASSPDREMNTEAFF. The CDR3 region has the DNA TGTGCCAGCTCACCAGATAGGGAGATGAACACTGAAGCTTTCTTT.

The chain links TRBV4-1 to TRBJ2-2; D might be TRBD1 (5 bases). The germline V gene encodes CDR1 MGHRA and CDR2 YSYEKL. The CDR3 length is 15 residues. V lost 1 base to trimming and J lost 8 bases, with 14 bases between them. The CDR3 DNA is TGCGCCAGCAGCCAAGTGACAGCGTCCCCTGGGGAGCTGTTTTTT. Its translation: CASSQVTASPGELFF.

The chain is built from TRBV11-2 and TRBJ1-4, with D hard to call. The length of the CDR3 is 17 residues. V lost 5 bases and J 0 bases, leaving 16 bases between the germline ends. The germline CDR1 and CDR2 sequences are SGHAT and FQNNGV. This CDR3 is CASSPGPRGSTNEKLFF. In DNA, the CDR3 is TGTGCCAGCAGCCCCGGTCCTCGAGGATCAACTAATGAAAAACTGTTTTTT. Supplemented by reference TRBV11-2 and TRBJ1-4, the full variable domain reads EAGVAQSPRYKIIEKRQSVAFWCNPISGHATLYWYQQILGQGPKLLIQFQNNGVVDDSQLPKDRFSAERLKGVDSTLKIQPAKLEDSAVYLCASSPGPRGSTNEKLFFGSGTQLSVL.